The 6 T cell receptor beta chains below come from one sample, sequenced in a study of T cell repertoires in cytomegalovirus infection. The antigens of these receptors remain unknown. In TCRdb, the reads were re-called with MiXCR into one record per CDR3 protein. Altogether a few hundred thousand distinct CDR3 sequences are present, about 35% being singletons, with the ten largest covering 13%. The sample consisted of cultured PBMCs, taken from culture after CMV antigen stimulation. These receptors originate from a human donor in good health (CMV status not recorded). Some clones in this sample may be carry-over from other donors' samples.

V usage is TRBV11-2 and J usage is TRBJ2-1; 8 nucleotides align to TRBD2. The length of the CDR3 is 16 residues. The trim removed 5 bases at V and 5 bases at J, leaving 11 bases unmatched. Germline-derived CDR1 and CDR2 are SGHAT and FQNNGV. This chain's CDR3 is CASSGPGLDRNNEQFF. The CDR3 bases are TGTGCCAGCAGCGGACCGGGACTAGACAGAAACAATGAGCAGTTCTTC.

This clonotype has only a few counts. This chain links TRBV12-3 or TRBV12-4 with TRBJ1-4, with D unresolved. The CDR3 sequence is 14 residues long. The V end lost 6 bases, the J end lost 2 bases, and 10 bases lay between the germline ends. CDR3 nucleotides: TGTGCCAGCAGCCGAAGCGCGACTAATGAAAAACTGTTTTTT. Translated, it gives CASSRSATNEKLFF.

There are a few counts of this clonotype. The chain links TRBV4-1 to TRBJ1-1, with D perhaps matching TRBD1 (5 bases). The germline CDR1 and CDR2 sequences are MGHRA and YSYEKL. With 4 bases removed from V and 0 bases from J, the gap between germline ends came to 18 bases. This CDR3 has 17 amino acids. The CDR3: CASSRPEVTALNTEAFF. The DNA of the CDR3 is TGCGCCAGCAGCCGGCCAGAGGTGACAGCTTTGAACACTGAAGCTTTCTTT.

The CDR3 DNA reads TGTGCCACCAGCAGAGATACAGGAGCCTCGGGGGAGCTGTTTTTT. It codes for CATSRDTGASGELFF. The rearrangement uses TRBV15 and TRBJ2-2; possible D gene TRBD1, 5 bases. The V end lost 0 bases, the J end lost 8 bases, and 13 bases lay between the germline ends. CDR1 LNHNV and CDR2 YYDKDF come from the germline V gene (reference sequence). The CDR3 contains 15 residues.

This chain joins TRBV28 and TRBJ2-4, with 7 bases aligning to TRBD2. J was trimmed by 7 bases and V by 7 bases; bases with no gene match: 7. CDR1 is MDHEN, CDR2 SYDVKM, per germline. The CDR3 sequence is 13 residues long. The CDR3 region is CASTQDGGNIQYF. CDR3 DNA: TGTGCCAGCACACAGGACGGGGGGAACATTCAGTACTTC.

The genes are TRBV4-3 and TRBJ1-3; D is possibly TRBD1 (5 bases). Trimming stripped 0 bases from V and 8 bases from J, with 11 bases between. Germline assignment: CDR1 LGHNA and CDR2 YSLEER. The CDR3 has 14 residues. CDR3 DNA sequence: TGCGCCAGCAGCCAAGATCGACCGGGGGACACCATATATTTT. Its protein is CASSQDRPGDTIYF.